This TCR beta chain is from a study of T cell repertoires in cytomegalovirus infection. Germline CDR1 SNHLY, CDR2 FYNNEI. This CDR3 is 15 amino acids long. The V gene end was trimmed by 5 bases and the J gene end by 3 bases; junction bases not matched to a gene: 10. From the reads, TCRdb called clonotypes with MiXCR, one entry per CDR3 protein. The table shows 600,000 to 800,000 distinct CDR3 sequences, with roughly 26% occurring only once. Notes on the study in general: Dominating the ex vivo response were HLA-C-restricted CMV-specific TCR beta clonotypes.

Of note for this clonotype: What it recognizes is unknown.

The sequence was obtained from a human donor in good health (CMV status not recorded). Some clones in this sample may be carry-over from other donors' samples. Input material: CD8+ T cells from PBMCs. The rearrangement links TRBV2 to TRBJ2-7; 7 bases are shared with TRBD2. CDR3 loop: CASSPGWGGGYEQYF. For the CDR3, the DNA is TGTGCCAGCAGTCCAGGGTGGGGGGGAGGCTACGAGCAGTACTTC. The complete variable domain, with remaining parts taken from reference TRBV2 and TRBJ2-7, reads EPEVTQTPSHQVTQMGQEVILRCVPISNHLYFYWYRQILGQKVEFLVSFYNNEISEKSEIFDDQFSVERPDGSNFTLKIRSTKLEDSAMYFCASSPGWGGGYEQYFGPGTRLTVT.